The next 27 T cell receptor beta chains were all read from a single sample in a study of OX40 agonist ivuxolimab in advanced cancers. The repertoire was sequenced with immunoSEQ multiplex PCR; TCRdb's copy has only in-frame clones and lacks some. The sample has some 19,000 clones; roughly 84% are singletons. The sequencing here drew on CD4+ or CD8+ T cells sorted from blood, taken in a trial of the OX40 agonist ivuxolimab. The receptors come from an adult with an advanced solid tumor such as melanoma, head and neck, liver or kidney cancer.

The chain recombines TRBV7-3 with TRBJ2-2; D is uncertain. The CDR3 length is 16 residues. Trimming left V 0 bases short and J 4 bases short, with 12 bases between. Per germline, CDR1 SGHTA and CDR2 FQGTGA. The CDR3 spells CASSLTASRGTGELFF. The DNA of the CDR3 is TGTGCCAGCAGCTTAACCGCGTCGCGAGGCACCGGGGAGCTGTTTTTT.

The chain uses TRBV11-2 and TRBJ1-5, with TRBD1 matching 8 bases. Germline V gene sequence: CDR1 SGHAT, CDR2 FQNNGV. CDR3 length: 16 amino acids. V lost 3 bases and J lost 4; bases outside the gene matches: 8. Here the CDR3 DNA reads TGTGCCAGCAGCTTCCCCCGGACAGGGATTAATCAGCCCCAGCATTTT. Protein product: CASSFPRTGINQPQHF.

The chain is built from TRBV28 and TRBJ2-2; D might be TRBD2 (5 bases). V gave up 6 bases and J gave up 0 bases, with 11 bases separating them. CDR3 size: 15 residues. CDR1 is MDHEN, CDR2 SYDVKM, per germline. For the CDR3, the DNA is TGTGCCAGCAGCCTACCGGGGACGAACACCGGGGAGCTGTTTTTT. Translation gives CASSLPGTNTGELFF.

The table lists this clone with a count of one. The chain's CDR3 is CASSANRGHSYEQYF. CDR3 in DNA: TGTGCCAGCAGCGCCAACAGGGGGCACTCCTACGAGCAGTACTTC. J is TRBJ2-5 and V is TRBV7-6; 9 nucleotides match TRBD1. The J call is doubtful: the DNA matches TRBJ2-7 better. The CDR3 has 15 residues. Germline V CDR1 and CDR2: SGHVS, FNYEAQ.

The chain uses TRBV19 and TRBJ1-1, with 7 bases lining up with TRBD1. Looked up from germline, CDR1 is LNHDA and CDR2 is SQIVND (reference sequence). This CDR3 comprises 14 residues. V gave up 7 bases and J gave up 0 bases; unmatched junction bases: 5. The CDR3 region is CASTKDRVNTEAFF. The CDR3 nucleotides read TGTGCCAGTACGAAAGACAGGGTGAACACTGAAGCTTTCTTT. Based on the CDR3 plus reference TRBV19 and TRBJ1-1, the full variable domain is DGGITQSPKYLFRKEGQNVTLSCEQNLNHDAMYWYRQDPGQGLRLIYYSQIVNDFQKGDIAEGYSVSREKKESFPLTVTSAQKNPTAFYLCASTKDRVNTEAFFGQGTRLTVV.

V gene TRBV7-3 combines with J gene TRBJ2-1; the match to TRBD2 covers 8 bases. This CDR3 comprises 15 residues. Trimming removed 5 bases from V and 10 bases from J; junction bases left unmatched: 13. Germline-derived CDR1 and CDR2 are SGHTA and FQGTGA. This CDR3 reads CASSPVAVPGGEQFF. In DNA, the CDR3 is TGTGCCAGCAGCCCGGTCGCGGTACCGGGGGGGGAGCAGTTCTTC. The full variable domain, with the rest looked up from reference TRBV7-3 and TRBJ2-1, is GAGVSQTPSNKVTEKGKYVELRCDPISGHTALYWYRQSLGQGPEFLIYFQGTGAADDSGLPNDRFFAVRPEGSVSTLKIQRTERGDSAVYLCASSPVAVPGGEQFFGPGTRLTVL.

This clone was picked up a small number of times. V usage is TRBV4-2 and J usage is TRBJ1-1, with D possibly matching TRBD1 (5 bases). V shed 4 bases and J shed 5 bases, with 20 bases lying between them. The CDR3 is 16 amino acids. Germline V CDR1 and CDR2: LGHNA, YNFKEQ. The CDR3 here is CASSLIGNRRSTEAFF. The CDR3 nucleotides are TGTGCCAGCAGCCTAATCGGGAACAGGAGAAGTACTGAAGCTTTCTTT.

A few counts support this clone. This sample includes further DNA sequences coding for the same CDR3. The J gene is TRBJ1-5, the V gene TRBV2; D is unclear. The CDR3 is 14 amino acids. Trimming cost V 5 bases and J 0 bases, with 8 bases left between them. Germline V gives CDR1 SNHLY, CDR2 FYNNEI. CDR3 in amino acids: CASSRLNSNQPQHF. The DNA for the CDR3 is TGTGCCAGCAGTAGGTTAAATAGCAATCAGCCCCAGCATTTT.

This rearrangement joins TRBV18 to TRBJ1-1; D unclear. The CDR3 totals 14 residues. Trimming took 3 bases from V and 3 from J, leaving 11 bases between them. Looked up from germline, CDR1 is KGHSH and CDR2 is LQKENI. The CDR3 region has the DNA TGTGCCAGCTCACCGCTGCAGGATGACACTGAAGCTTTCTTT. Protein product: CASSPLQDDTEAFF.

This sequence joins TRBV28 and TRBJ1-5; D not certain. Trimming left V 10 bases short and J 5 bases short, with 30 bases between. The CDR3 contains 18 residues. Germline loops: CDR1 MDHEN, CDR2 SYDVKM. In DNA form, the CDR3 reads TGTGCCACGACCCACAGAGCCGCCGGTTCCCCGCGGGATCAGCCCCAGCATTTT. This translates into CATTHRAAGSPRDQPQHF.

This chain connects TRBV7-9 to TRBJ1-2; a weak D match, TRBD1 (5 bases). V was pared by 5 bases and J by 0 bases, with 16 bases between. The CDR3 is 16 amino acids. The germline CDR1 and CDR2 sequences are SEHNR and FQNEAQ (reference sequence). As DNA, the CDR3 is TGTGCCAGCAGCCTTGGGGGGACTGAAGCTAACTATGGCTACACCTTC. The encoded protein is CASSLGGTEANYGYTF.

This chain connects TRBV4-3 to TRBJ2-7, with TRBD1 matching 7 bases. The CDR3 spans 18 residues. V trimming: 0 bases; J trimming: 2 bases; junction bases outside the gene matches: 13. Germline loops: CDR1 LGHNA, CDR2 YSLEER. This CDR3 reads CASSQDMRTGGGPYEQYF. The CDR3 nucleotides are TGCGCCAGCAGCCAAGATATGAGGACAGGAGGTGGGCCCTACGAGCAGTACTTC.

The chain is built from TRBV28 and TRBJ2-5, with 7 nucleotides matching TRBD1. Germline assignment: CDR1 MDHEN and CDR2 SYDVKM. The ends lost 6 bases at V and 5 bases at J; junction bases unmatched: 12. This CDR3 is built from 15 residues. The CDR3 loop is CASRDTNRGWETQYF. The CDR3 bases are TGTGCCAGCAGAGACACGAACAGGGGTTGGGAGACCCAGTACTTC.

V is TRBV19 and J is TRBJ1-1; perhaps TRBD1 as D (5 bases). The CDR3 is made up of 15 amino acids. Germline V gives CDR1 LNHDA, CDR2 SQIVND (reference sequence). V was shortened by 7 bases and J by 0 bases, with 15 bases between the two germline ends. As DNA, the CDR3 is TGTGCCAGTAAACCAGGGAGAATCTTGAACACTGAAGCTTTCTTT. It codes for CASKPGRILNTEAFF. Combining the CDR3 with reference TRBV19 and TRBJ1-1 gives the whole variable domain DGGITQSPKYLFRKEGQNVTLSCEQNLNHDAMYWYRQDPGQGLRLIYYSQIVNDFQKGDIAEGYSVSREKKESFPLTVTSAQKNPTAFYLCASKPGRILNTEAFFGQGTRLTVV.

The rearrangement links TRBV19 to TRBJ1-1, with D possibly matching TRBD1 (5 bases). Germline loops: CDR1 LNHDA, CDR2 SQIVND (reference sequence). The CDR3 length is 15 residues. With 1 base removed from V and 5 bases from J, the gap between germline ends came to 14 bases. The CDR3 loop reads CASSIGKAGRTEAFF. DNA of the CDR3: TGTGCCAGTAGTATAGGAAAGGCAGGGAGGACTGAAGCTTTCTTT.

V gene TRBV7-2 combines with J gene TRBJ1-1; D unclear. V lost 0 bases to trimming and J lost 1 base, with 6 bases between them. Germline lookup yields CDR1 SGHTA and CDR2 FQGNSA. This CDR3 contains 14 residues. The CDR3 nucleotides are TGTGCCAGCAGCTTAGCGTCTGGGAACACTGAAGCTTTCTTT. Protein sequence: CASSLASGNTEAFF.

This clone occurred a few times. V gene TRBV7-3 combines with J gene TRBJ2-3; D is perhaps TRBD1 (5 bases). V gave up 0 bases and J gave up 4 bases, with 11 bases separating them. In germline, CDR1 is SGHTA, CDR2 FQGTGA. CDR3 length: 15 residues. Here the CDR3 DNA reads TGTGCCAGCAGCTTAACTATAACACAGGCAGATACGCAGTATTTT. It is translated as CASSLTITQADTQYF.

The genes are TRBV15 and TRBJ1-4; D not certain. Trimming cost V 0 bases and J 4 bases, with 9 bases left between them. Germline V CDR1 and CDR2: LNHNV, YYDKDF (reference sequence). The CDR3 runs to 15 residues. CDR3 nucleotide sequence: TGTGCCACCAGCAGAGATCGAAACCATAATGAAAAACTGTTTTTT. It is translated as CATSRDRNHNEKLFF.

The rearrangement links TRBV27 to TRBJ2-3; a weak D match, TRBD1 (6 bases). Trimming pared 4 bases from V and 0 bases from J, leaving 8 bases between. The CDR3 is 14 amino acids. Per the germline V gene, CDR1 is MNHEY and CDR2 is SMNVEV (reference sequence). The CDR3 coding sequence is TGTGCCAGCAGTTGGACAGTTAGCACAGATACGCAGTATTTT. Protein: CASSWTVSTDTQYF.

The chain has TRBV10-1 and TRBJ2-2; 14 nucleotides agree with TRBD2. Germline V gene lookup returns CDR1 WNHNN and CDR2 SYGVQD (reference sequence). CDR3 length: 20 residues. The V segment lost 3 bases and the J segment 6 bases; nucleotides outside the gene matches: 15. The CDR3 coding sequence is TGCGCCAGCAGTGACACCCGGTCGCGGGGGACTAGCGGGAGATCCGGGGAGCTGTTTTTT. It translates to CASSDTRSRGTSGRSGELFF.

The chain uses TRBV18 and TRBJ2-3, with 7 bases identical to TRBD1. This CDR3 is built from 15 residues. Germline V gene data show CDR1 as KGHSH and CDR2 as LQKENI. Trimming cost V 5 bases and J 4 bases; bases outside gene matches: 9. The CDR3 DNA sequence: TGTGCCAGCTCATTTGAGACAGGGTTGGCAGATACGCAGTATTTT. Protein product: CASSFETGLADTQYF.

The rearrangement uses TRBV28 and TRBJ2-2, with D unclear. Germline V gene data show CDR1 as MDHEN and CDR2 as SYDVKM. The V and J ends lost 6 bases and 9 bases respectively, with 17 bases between them. CDR3 length: 14 amino acids. The DNA for the CDR3 is TGTGCCAGCAGCCCTGGCCCATCCCCCCGGGAGCTGTTTTTT. Translating gives CASSPGPSPRELFF. Supplemented by reference TRBV28 and TRBJ2-2, the full variable domain reads DVKVTQSSRYLVKRTGEKVFLECVQDMDHENMFWYRQDPGLGLRLIYFSYDVKMKEKGDIPEGYSVSREKKERFSLILESASTNQTSMYLCASSPGPSPRELFFGEGSRLTVL.

This clone showed up just once. This chain joins TRBV7-9 and TRBJ1-4, with 8 bases fitting TRBD1. CDR3 size: 18 residues. The germline V gene has CDR1 SEHNR and CDR2 FQNEAQ (reference sequence). The trim removed 5 bases at V and 4 bases at J, leaving 15 bases unmatched. The CDR3 is CASSVSRGQGASNEKLFF. In nucleotides, the CDR3 is TGTGCCAGCAGCGTTTCAAGGGGGCAGGGGGCTAGTAATGAAAAACTGTTTTTT.

The chain carries TRBV18 and TRBJ2-5; 9 bases map to TRBD2. Germline loops: CDR1 KGHSH, CDR2 LQKENI. Unmatched junction bases numbered 10, after V lost 6 bases and J lost 5 bases. There are 15 residues in the CDR3. The CDR3 is CASSDASGILETQYF. The CDR3 bases are TGTGCCAGCTCCGATGCTAGCGGGATCCTTGAGACCCAGTACTTC.

V is TRBV7-8 and J is TRBJ2-7; D not certain. CDR3 length: 13 residues. Germline values: CDR1 SGHVS, CDR2 FQNEAQ. The germline V and J ends were trimmed by 1 base and 3 bases, with 7 bases remaining between them. CDR3 in DNA: TGTGCCAGCAGCTTAGTTCCCGTCTACGAGCAGTACTTC. It translates to CASSLVPVYEQYF.

This clone was seen a single time. This chain connects TRBV7-9 to TRBJ1-3; D is perhaps TRBD1 (5 bases). Trimming took off 2 bases at V and 2 bases at J, with 7 bases between the two ends. Germline V lookup: CDR1 SEHNR, CDR2 FQNEAQ (reference sequence). This CDR3 region has 14 residues. As DNA, the CDR3 is TGTGCCAGCAGCTTACCCAGGGCTGGAAACACCATATATTTT. Its protein is CASSLPRAGNTIYF.

Here the CDR3 DNA reads TGCGCCAGCAGCTTGGGTAGCGATTACAATGAGCAGTTCTTC. Translated, it gives CASSLGSDYNEQFF. The chain employs TRBV5-1 and TRBJ2-1; a possible D gene is TRBD2 (5 bases). Germline CDR1 is SGHRS and CDR2 is YFSETQ. The CDR3 length is 14 residues. V was clipped by 0 bases and J by 4 bases, with 8 bases between them. The full variable domain, with the rest looked up from reference TRBV5-1 and TRBJ2-1, is KAGVTQTPRYLIKTRGQQVTLSCSPISGHRSVSWYQQTPGQGLQFLFEYFSETQRNKGNFPGRFSGRQFSNSRSEMNVSTLELGDSALYLCASSLGSDYNEQFFGPGTRLTVL.